This T cell receptor (beta chain) was sequenced in a study of T cell repertoires in cytomegalovirus infection. The V and J ends lost 5 bases and 5 bases respectively, with 22 bases between them. The CDR3 totals 18 residues. Germline V CDR1 and CDR2: SGHVS, FNYEAQ. This clonotype showed up many times. MiXCR was run by TCRdb on the reads, yielding one entry per CDR3 protein. The sample lists approximately 750,000 distinct CDR3 sequences, about a third occurring once. The chain is built from TRBV7-6 and TRBJ1-6; TRBD1 is a possible D gene (6 bases). The receptor's source is a human donor in good health (CMV status not recorded). Some clones in this sample may be carry-over from other donors' samples. The source material was PBMCs. The CDR3 DNA reads TGTGCCAGCAGCCTAGGCACAGGGTCCAGACTAGATAATTCACCCCTCCACTTT. It codes for CASSLGTGSRLDNSPLHF. The full variable domain, with the rest looked up from reference TRBV7-6 and TRBJ1-6, is GAGVSQSPRYKVTKRGQDVALRCDPISGHVSLYWYRQALGQGPEFLTYFNYEAQQDKSGLPNDRFSAERPEGSISTLTIQRTEQRDSAMYRCASSLGTGSRLDNSPLHFGNGTRLTVT.